This TCR beta chain appears in the sequencing data of a study of blood T cell repertoires in COVID-19. As for the study in general: Italy, Spain and the United States were the sources of the convalescent and acute COVID-19 samples. Nucleic acid was either cDNA or gDNA, and it came from T cells, B-cell-depleted T cells, or PBMCs.

Enrolment of Seattle patients took place during active infection, and they were followed longitudinally. The CDR3 runs to 11 residues. The germline gives CDR1 LNHDA, CDR2 SQIVND (reference sequence). With 10 bases removed from V and 4 bases from J, the gap between germline ends came to 10 bases. Original data processing: Quantification of nucleated cells was approximated via reference gene primer amplification. Here immunoSEQ multiplex PCR was the method, and the copy in TCRdb shows in-frame clones only, minus some. The V and J calls and clone size are taken from that table; D and trimming were inferred from the DNA. Among approximately 150,000 clones listed, over 80% were seen once.

The rearrangement joins TRBV19 to TRBJ1-1; D might be TRBD1 (6 bases). The sample comprised peripheral blood. This clonotype was obtained from a man aged 30-40 years with COVID-19, enrolled during active disease. CDR3 nucleotide sequence: TGTGCCACTACAGGGTTCACTGAAGCTTTCTTT. Its translation: CATTGFTEAFF.